This record covers a single T cell receptor (beta chain). The antigen remains undetermined. Every PCR got spiked synthetic TCR analog templates. Data came from immunoSEQ multiplex PCR; TCRdb stores just in-frame clones and leaves some out. The sample consists of about 120,000 clones, about 82% of them appearing once. V lost 7 bases, J lost 7 bases, and 16 bases stayed unmatched. The CDR3 covers 17 residues. Germline V gives CDR1 MNHEY, CDR2 SMNVEV (reference sequence). Stated time point: peripheral blood 6 weeks after treatment start. Patients were diagnosed with urothelial carcinoma, either locally advanced or metastatic. This record comes from a study of PD-L1 blockade in urothelial cancer. Study background: Treatment start was followed by blood analysis at 3 weeks (second dose) and again at 6 weeks. The study, taken as a whole, reports: Clonality of blood TCR below the median before treatment predicted better survival.

The chain joins TRBV27 to TRBJ2-2; TRBD2 agrees at 9 bases. The receptor comes from a man between 45 and 60 years old with urothelial cancer. The material sequenced was PBMCs, taken around atezolizumab (anti-PD-L1) treatment. CDR3 nucleotides: TGTGCCAGCACCTACAAAGGGGCGGGAGGGCCGGGCGGGGAGCTGTTTTTT. This encodes CASTYKGAGGPGGELFF.